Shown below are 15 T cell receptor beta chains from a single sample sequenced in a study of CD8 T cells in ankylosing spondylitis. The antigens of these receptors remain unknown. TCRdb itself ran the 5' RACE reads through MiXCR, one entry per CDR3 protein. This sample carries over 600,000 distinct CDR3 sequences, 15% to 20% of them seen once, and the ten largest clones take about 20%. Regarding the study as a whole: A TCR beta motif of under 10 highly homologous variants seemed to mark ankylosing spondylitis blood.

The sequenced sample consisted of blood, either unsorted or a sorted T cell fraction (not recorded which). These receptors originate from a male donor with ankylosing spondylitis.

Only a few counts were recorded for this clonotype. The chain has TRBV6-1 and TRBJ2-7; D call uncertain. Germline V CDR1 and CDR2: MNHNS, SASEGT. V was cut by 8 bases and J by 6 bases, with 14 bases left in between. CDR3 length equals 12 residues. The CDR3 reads CASGISMAEQYF. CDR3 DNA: TGTGCCAGCGGAATCTCGATGGCCGAGCAGTACTTC.

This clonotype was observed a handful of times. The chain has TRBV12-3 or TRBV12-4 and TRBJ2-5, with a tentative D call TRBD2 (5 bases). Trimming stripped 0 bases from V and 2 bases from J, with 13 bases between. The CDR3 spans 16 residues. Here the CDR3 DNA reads TGTGCCAGCAGTTTAGCGGGAGTAAGGAAACAAGAGACCCAGTACTTC. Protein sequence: CASSLAGVRKQETQYF.

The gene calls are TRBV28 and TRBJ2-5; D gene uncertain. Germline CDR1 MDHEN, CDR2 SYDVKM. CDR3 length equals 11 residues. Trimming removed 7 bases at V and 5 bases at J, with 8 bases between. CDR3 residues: CASNKGETQYF. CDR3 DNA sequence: TGTGCCAGCAACAAAGGGGAGACCCAGTACTTC.

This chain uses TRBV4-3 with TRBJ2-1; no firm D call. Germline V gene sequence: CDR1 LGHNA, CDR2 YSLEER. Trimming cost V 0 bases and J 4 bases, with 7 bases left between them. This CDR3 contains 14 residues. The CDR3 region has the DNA TGCGCCAGCAGCCAAGATTTGGGGTACAATGAGCAGTTCTTC. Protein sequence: CASSQDLGYNEQFF.

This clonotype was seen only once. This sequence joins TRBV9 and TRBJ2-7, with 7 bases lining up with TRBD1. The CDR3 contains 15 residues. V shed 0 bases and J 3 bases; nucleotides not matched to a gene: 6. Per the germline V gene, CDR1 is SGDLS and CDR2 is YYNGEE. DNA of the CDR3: TGTGCCAGCAGCGTAGAAGGGGACAGCGTCTACGAGCAGTACTTC. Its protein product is CASSVEGDSVYEQYF.

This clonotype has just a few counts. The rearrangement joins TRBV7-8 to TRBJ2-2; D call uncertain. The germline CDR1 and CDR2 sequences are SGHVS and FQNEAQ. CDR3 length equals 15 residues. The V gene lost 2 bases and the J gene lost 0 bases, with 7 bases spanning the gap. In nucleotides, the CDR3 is TGTGCCAGCAGCTTAATCGGAACGAACACCGGGGAGCTGTTTTTT. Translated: CASSLIGTNTGELFF.

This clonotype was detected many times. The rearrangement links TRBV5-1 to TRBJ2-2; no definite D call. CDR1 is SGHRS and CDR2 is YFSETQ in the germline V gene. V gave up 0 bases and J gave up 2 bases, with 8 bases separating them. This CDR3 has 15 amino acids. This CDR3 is CASSLAYGNTGELFF. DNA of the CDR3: TGCGCCAGCAGCTTGGCCTATGGCAACACCGGGGAGCTGTTTTTT.

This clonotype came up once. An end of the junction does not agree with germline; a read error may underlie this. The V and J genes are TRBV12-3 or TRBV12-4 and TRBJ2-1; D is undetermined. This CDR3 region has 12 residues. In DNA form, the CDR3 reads TGTGCCAGCACTTTATGGTACAATGAGCAGTTCTTC. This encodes CASTLWYNEQFF.

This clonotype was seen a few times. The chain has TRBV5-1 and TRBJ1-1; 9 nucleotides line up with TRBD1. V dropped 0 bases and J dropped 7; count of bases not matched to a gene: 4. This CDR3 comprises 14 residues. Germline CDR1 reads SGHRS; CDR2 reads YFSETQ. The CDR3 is CASSLADRGFEAFF. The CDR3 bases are TGCGCCAGCAGCTTGGCCGACAGGGGGTTTGAAGCTTTCTTT.

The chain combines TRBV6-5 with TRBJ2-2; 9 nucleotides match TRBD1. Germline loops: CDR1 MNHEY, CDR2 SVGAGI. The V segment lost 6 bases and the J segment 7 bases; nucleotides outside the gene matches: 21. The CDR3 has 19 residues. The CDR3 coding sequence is TGTGCCAGCAGCATTACTCTCTCGGGGACAGGGCGGACCGGCGGGGAGCTGTTTTTT. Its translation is CASSITLSGTGRTGGELFF.

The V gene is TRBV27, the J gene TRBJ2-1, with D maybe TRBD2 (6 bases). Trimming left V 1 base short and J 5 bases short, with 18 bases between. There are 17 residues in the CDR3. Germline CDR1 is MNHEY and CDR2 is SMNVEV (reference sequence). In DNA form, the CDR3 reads TGTGCCAGCAGTTTATTACCTCCGGAGGGGCGAGACAATGAGCAGTTCTTC. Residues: CASSLLPPEGRDNEQFF.

CDR3 DNA sequence: TGTGCCAGCAGCAACTCGTCGGGGGTTGATCAGCCCCAGCATTTT. This gives the protein CASSNSSGVDQPQHF. The rearrangement links TRBV9 to TRBJ1-5; possibly TRBD1 for D (5 bases). The CDR3 is made up of 15 amino acids. The V gene lost 4 bases and the J gene lost 5 bases, with 16 bases spanning the gap. Germline V lookup: CDR1 SGDLS, CDR2 YYNGEE.

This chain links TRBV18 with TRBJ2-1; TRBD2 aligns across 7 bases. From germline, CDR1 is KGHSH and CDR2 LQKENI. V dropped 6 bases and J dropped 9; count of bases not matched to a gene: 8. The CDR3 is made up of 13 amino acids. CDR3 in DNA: TGTGCCAGCTCCCCGGGGACGGGGGGTGAGCAGTTCTTC. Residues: CASSPGTGGEQFF. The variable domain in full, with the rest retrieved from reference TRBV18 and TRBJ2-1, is NAGVMQNPRHLVRRRGQEARLRCSPMKGHSHVYWYRQLPEEGLKFMVYLQKENIIDESGMPKERFSAEFPKEGPSILRIQQVVRGDSAAYFCASSPGTGGEQFFGPGTRLTVL.

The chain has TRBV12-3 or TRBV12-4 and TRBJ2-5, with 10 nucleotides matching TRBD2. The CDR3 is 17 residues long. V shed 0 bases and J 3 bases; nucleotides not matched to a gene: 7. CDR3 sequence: CASSLAGLAGVEETQYF. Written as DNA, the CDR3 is TGTGCCAGCAGTTTAGCGGGGCTAGCGGGGGTGGAAGAGACCCAGTACTTC.

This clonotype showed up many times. CDR3 region: CASSLTGGVNTEAFF. The DNA for the CDR3 is TGTGCCAGCAGCCTTACAGGGGGCGTGAACACTGAAGCTTTCTTT. This sequence joins TRBV14 and TRBJ1-1; 9 bases match TRBD1. The junction had 3 bases not matched to a gene; V was cut back by 4 bases and J by 0 bases. The CDR3 spans 15 residues. CDR1 is SGHDN and CDR2 is FVKESK in the germline V gene.